This T cell receptor (beta chain) came from a study of T cell changes during pregnancy in multiple sclerosis. This CDR3 comprises 11 residues. The germline V and J ends were trimmed by 9 bases and 6 bases, with 12 bases remaining between them. Sequencing used immunoSEQ multiplex PCR; TCRdb keeps in-frame clones, though not all of them. The data show under 75,000 clones, more than 85% seen once. The material sequenced was peripheral blood, taken in the first trimester of pregnancy. The rearrangement joins TRBV23-1 to TRBJ2-7; no firm D call. TRBV23-1 is sorted into the ORF group, with uncertain function. The sequence was obtained from a female donor with multiple sclerosis, enrolled in a pregnancy study. CDR3 in amino acids: CASRLTSEQYF. In DNA, the CDR3 is TGCGCCAGTAGATTGACATCCGAGCAGTACTTC.